The 2 T cell receptor beta chains in this list originate from one sample, sequenced in a study of cytomegalovirus exposure and HLA in healthy donors. The PCR had 60 Vbeta and 13 Jbeta primers. Here immunoSEQ multiplex PCR was the method, and the copy in TCRdb shows in-frame clones only, minus some. The top ten clones hold 4.9% of a sample with more than 130,000 clones, approximately 77% of them seen once. The material sequenced was PBMCs. Receptors were obtained from a woman aged 45-65 years in good health and CMV-seronegative.

This clone was counted a single time. The chain carries TRBV9 and TRBJ1-4, with 8 bases fitting TRBD1. With 3 bases clipped from V and 4 bases from J, the junction kept 5 bases outside the gene matches. The germline V gene encodes CDR1 SGDLS and CDR2 YYNGEE. This CDR3 region has 15 residues. The chain's CDR3 is CASSEGQVINEKLFF. CDR3 DNA: TGTGCCAGCAGCGAGGGACAGGTCATTAATGAAAAACTGTTTTTT.

V gene TRBV2 combines with J gene TRBJ1-1; D is unclear. V gave up 6 bases and J gave up 8 bases, with 16 bases separating them. CDR1 SNHLY and CDR2 FYNNEI come from the germline V gene. The CDR3 length is 13 residues. The DNA of the CDR3 is TGTGCCAGCAGGGAGCAGGTGGAGGCCGAAGCTTTCTTT. Its translation: CASREQVEAEAFF.